The next 12 T cell receptor beta chains were all read from a single sample in a study of cytomegalovirus exposure and HLA in healthy donors (dated by TCRdb to 2016 to 2017). Preparation of the library involved the immunoSEQ multiplex PCR assay. A mixture of 60 forward primers for TCR Vbeta segments and 13 reverse primers for TCR Jbeta segments was used in the multiplex PCR. Imported from immuneACCESS, the table was reduced by TCRdb to in-frame sequences with V and J called. These copies leave out some clones; in studies compared against another copy, an unresolved V gene accounts for under half, and the cause of the remainder is not known. The sample yields fewer than 180,000 clones; under 75% were counted once. The ten largest make up 5.5% to 9% of the sample. Sequences were obtained from PBMCs. The receptor source for this set is a woman aged 55-69 years in good health and CMV-seropositive.

The chain carries TRBV7-9 and TRBJ2-7; the match to TRBD1 covers 8 bases. CDR3 length: 15 residues. The V gene end was trimmed by 2 bases and the J gene end by 3 bases; junction bases not matched to a gene: 6. Germline-derived CDR1 and CDR2 are SEHNR and FQNEAQ (reference sequence). As DNA, the CDR3 is TGTGCCAGCAGCTTAAACACAGGGGGTCGCTACGAGCAGTACTTC. Its protein is CASSLNTGGRYEQYF.

The chain uses TRBV19 and TRBJ2-1; 7 bases match TRBD2. The J segment lost 1 base and the V segment lost 3 bases, leaving 9 bases of the junction unmatched. CDR3 size: 17 residues. The germline CDR1 and CDR2 sequences are LNHDA and SQIVND (reference sequence). CDR3 bases: TGTGCCAGTAGTATGCCGCAGCGGGAAGGGTCCTACAATGAGCAGTTCTTC. Amino acid sequence: CASSMPQREGSYNEQFF.

The chain joins TRBV28 to TRBJ2-7; 10 bases line up with TRBD2. Trimming cost V 3 bases and J 1 base; bases outside gene matches: 3. Germline V gene data show CDR1 as MDHEN and CDR2 as SYDVKM. The CDR3 runs to 15 residues. In DNA form, the CDR3 reads TGTGCCAGCAGTTTCTCTAGCGGGAGATCCTACGAGCAGTACTTC. Protein product: CASSFSSGRSYEQYF.

In DNA form, the CDR3 reads TGTGCCAGCAGCCTACAGGGACAACTGTTTTTT. Translation: CASSLQGQLFF. The genes are TRBV28 and TRBJ1-4; perhaps TRBD1 as D (6 bases). Germline CDR1 reads MDHEN; CDR2 reads SYDVKM. The V and J ends lost 6 bases and 12 bases respectively, with 11 bases between them. CDR3 length equals 11 residues. The full variable domain, with the rest looked up from reference TRBV28 and TRBJ1-4, is DVKVTQSSRYLVKRTGEKVFLECVQDMDHENMFWYRQDPGLGLRLIYFSYDVKMKEKGDIPEGYSVSREKKERFSLILESASTNQTSMYLCASSLQGQLFFGSGTQLSVL.

This clone was observed a handful of times. The CDR3 region has the DNA TGTGCCAGCTGGTCCCCGGGACAGGGGGCTGGAAACACCATATATTTT. The encoded protein is CASWSPGQGAGNTIYF. The rearrangement uses TRBV28 and TRBJ1-3, with 11 bases identical to TRBD1. Germline V gives CDR1 MDHEN, CDR2 SYDVKM. This CDR3 spans 16 amino acids. V dropped 8 bases and J dropped 2; count of bases not matched to a gene: 8.

The chain joins TRBV19 to TRBJ1-1; no reliable D call. The CDR3 spans 13 residues. Trimming pared 3 bases from V and 3 bases from J, leaving 8 bases between. The germline gives CDR1 LNHDA, CDR2 SQIVND (reference sequence). The CDR3 protein is CASSIYSYTEAFF. CDR3 DNA sequence: TGTGCCAGTAGTATCTACAGCTACACTGAAGCTTTCTTT.

The V call is TRBV7-3, the J call TRBJ2-3, with D perhaps matching TRBD2 (6 bases). This CDR3 has 14 residues. V lost 3 bases, J lost 2 bases, and 9 bases lay in between. In germline, CDR1 is SGHTA, CDR2 FQGTGA. CDR3 nucleotide sequence: TGTGCCAGCAGCTTGGGGGGAAACACAGATACGCAGTATTTT. Residues: CASSLGGNTDTQYF.

The gene calls are TRBV5-1 and TRBJ1-1; tentatively, D is TRBD1 (5 bases). V was shortened by 4 bases and J by 4 bases, with 14 bases between the two germline ends. Germline V lookup: CDR1 SGHRS, CDR2 YFSETQ. The CDR3 covers 14 residues. The CDR3, as DNA: TGCGCCAGCAGCGAACAGGTCAAGGGCACTGAAGCTTTCTTT. Its protein product is CASSEQVKGTEAFF.

This clone was seen a few times. This chain uses TRBV19 with TRBJ2-7; 8 bases are a match to TRBD2. This CDR3 has 14 residues. Germline V lookup: CDR1 LNHDA, CDR2 SQIVND (reference sequence). V gave up 3 bases and J gave up 3 bases; unmatched junction bases: 4. The CDR3 DNA reads TGTGCCAGTAGTATTTCCGGGACTAGCTACGAGCAGTACTTC. Protein: CASSISGTSYEQYF.

This clone occurred a few times. V usage is TRBV6-1 and J usage is TRBJ2-5; D may be TRBD1 (6 bases). The tail of the sequence fits TRBJ2-7 better, so the J call may be wrong. This CDR3 region has 14 residues. The germline CDR1 and CDR2 sequences are MNHNS and SASEGT. The chain's CDR3 is CASSVVTGGYEQYF. The CDR3 DNA reads as TGTGCCAGCAGTGTGGTGACAGGTGGCTACGAGCAGTACTTC.

This clone was picked up a small number of times. In DNA, the CDR3 is TGCGCCAGCAGCCAAGATTACTCCTCTGGAAACACCATATATTTT. Translated: CASSQDYSSGNTIYF. The rearrangement links TRBV4-1 to TRBJ1-3; D not certain. Between the trimmed V and J ends, which lost 0 bases and 0 bases, there was a span of 6 bases. Germline V gives CDR1 MGHRA, CDR2 YSYEKL. This CDR3 spans 15 amino acids.

The chain is built from TRBV10-3 and TRBJ1-5, with D perhaps matching TRBD1 (6 bases). The CDR3 has 14 residues. V lost 6 bases and J 3 bases, leaving 12 bases between the germline ends. CDR1 and CDR2 from the germline V gene are ENHRY and SYGVKD. This CDR3 reads CAISDRDNNQPQHF. The CDR3 DNA follows: TGTGCCATCAGCGACCGGGACAACAATCAGCCCCAGCATTTT.